This note documents a single T cell receptor (beta chain) sequence. Its specificity is not known. Germline assignment: CDR1 MDHEN and CDR2 SYDVKM. V shed 2 bases and J 5 bases; nucleotides not matched to a gene: 8. This CDR3 has 16 amino acids. The data originate from a study of cytomegalovirus exposure and HLA in healthy donors. Study results and caveats: The study dropped some indistinguishable V segments, TRBV6-2 and TRBV6-3 among them. Some TCR beta chains (around 180 of them) were listed as cytomegalovirus-associated. What was likely a sequencing artifact was a cluster of highly shared sequence variants. Researchers reported in a later analysis that a missense DCLRE1C variant was tied to TCR beta V- and J-gene trimming.

This PCR relied on a set of 60 Vbeta primers and 13 Jbeta primers. Clones were read by immunoSEQ multiplex PCR, and TCRdb kept only the in-frame ones, dropping some. The table shows around 130,000 clones, with roughly 85% occurring only once. This TCR derives from a woman in her twenties or thirties in good health and CMV-seropositive. What was sequenced was PBMCs. The chain has TRBV28 and TRBJ2-2; 7 bases line up with TRBD1. CDR3 sequence reads: CASSLIGGQLTGELFF. The CDR3 nucleotides read TGTGCCAGCAGTTTAATTGGGGGACAGCTAACCGGGGAGCTGTTTTTT.